Listed below are T cell receptor beta chains from one sample, sequenced in a study of T-cell reconstitution after alpha-beta-depleted transplantation in children. TCRdb re-called the PCR reads through MiXCR, storing one row per CDR3 protein. The sample has about half a million distinct CDR3 sequences; about 12% are singletons. Sequences were derived from PBMCs from the stem cell graft donor, sampled from the stem cell graft. The origin of the receptors is a human donor who donated a stem cell graft to a child with combined immunodeficiency. Both conserved end residues are part of each CDR3. D genes are given only for firm matches. Clone size, where shown, is once, few, many, or a class for clones that have expanded.

NA	many	TRBV24-1	TRBJ2-1	CATSDPQQLADEQFF	TGTGCCACCAGTGACCCACAACAACTAGCTGATGAGCAGTTCTTC
TRBD1	many	TRBV6-5	TRBJ2-7	CASSTLQGAHEQYF	TGTGCCAGCAGTACCCTACAGGGGGCCCACGAGCAGTACTTC
TRBD2	NA	TRBV24-1	TRBJ2-5	CATSDRPQREGETQYF	TGTGCCACCAGTGACCGACCACAGCGGGAGGGAGAGACCCAGTACTTC
TRBD2	few	TRBV4-3	TRBJ2-1	CASSPNGLAGHNEQFF	TGCGCCAGCAGCCCCAACGGACTAGCGGGACACAATGAGCAGTTCTTC
NA	NA	TRBV6-6	TRBJ2-7	CASKTYGGNEQYF	TGTGCCAGCAAAACTTATGGGGGGAACGAGCAGTACTTC
NA	many	TRBV6-2/TRBV6-3	TRBJ2-1	CASSMPGDEQFF	TGTGCCAGCAGCATGCCGGGGGATGAGCAGTTCTTC
NA	NA	TRBV28	TRBJ1-5	CASSLWAVRGQPQHF	TGTGCCAGCAGTTTATGGGCCGTACGCGGCCAGCCCCAGCATTTT
NA	many	TRBV12-3/TRBV12-4	TRBJ2-7	CASSFFAARREQYF	TGTGCCAGCAGTTTTTTTGCGGCCAGGCGCGAGCAGTACTTC
NA	few	TRBV5-6	TRBJ1-1	CASSLAGWATEAFF	TGTGCCAGCAGCTTGGCGGGTTGGGCAACTGAAGCTTTCTTT
NA	NA	TRBV12-3/TRBV12-4	TRBJ1-5	CASSLLAGYQPQHF	TGTGCCAGCAGTTTATTGGCAGGGTATCAGCCCCAGCATTTT
NA	NA	TRBV6-2/TRBV6-3	TRBJ1-5	CASMFGVNQPQHF	TGTGCCAGCATGTTTGGGGTTAATCAGCCCCAGCATTTT
TRBD1	few	TRBV5-6	TRBJ2-2	CASGAGGPVHTNTGELFF	TGTGCCAGCGGCGCAGGGGGTCCTGTGCATACGAACACCGGGGAGCTGTTTTTT
TRBD2	NA	TRBV24-1	TRBJ2-1	CATSVNWAAGGLLDEQFF	TGTGCCACCAGTGTGAATTGGGCAGCGGGAGGGCTTTTGGATGAGCAGTTCTTC
NA	NA	TRBV6-2/TRBV6-3	TRBJ1-1	CASSFPYRQLNTEAFF	TGTGCCAGCAGTTTTCCCTACAGGCAATTGAACACTGAAGCTTTCTTT
NA	few	TRBV20-1	TRBJ1-1	CSAARPRNTEAFF	TGCAGTGCCGCCCGGCCCCGGAACACTGAAGCTTTCTTT
TRBD2	NA	TRBV12-3/TRBV12-4	TRBJ2-5	CASTLSGGEETQYF	TGTGCCAGCACCCTTAGCGGGGGTGAAGAGACCCAGTACTTC
NA	many	TRBV5-6	TRBJ2-5	CASSLRGPETQYF	TGTGCCAGCAGCTTGCGAGGGCCTGAGACCCAGTACTTC
NA	NA	TRBV25-1	TRBJ1-6	CASSEYFGDYNSPLHF	TGTGCCAGCAGTGAATATTTCGGAGACTATAATTCACCCCTCCACTTT
TRBD1	NA	TRBV6-1	TRBJ1-5	CASSKDRVRQPQHF	TGTGCCAGCAGTAAGGACAGGGTTCGACAGCCCCAGCATTTT
TRBD1	NA	TRBV5-1	TRBJ2-1	CASSLVGQGADEQFF	TGCGCCAGCAGCTTGGTCGGACAGGGGGCCGATGAGCAGTTCTTC
TRBD1	NA	TRBV6-5	TRBJ2-1	CASSYLRIDRGSYNEQFF	TGTGCCAGCAGTTACCTTCGAATAGACAGGGGATCCTACAATGAGCAGTTCTTC
TRBD1	NA	TRBV27	TRBJ1-2	CASSETGYGYTF	TGTGCCAGCAGCGAGACAGGGTATGGCTACACCTTC
NA	many	TRBV10-3	TRBJ1-4	CAISESNTGSEKLFF	TGTGCCATCAGTGAGTCGAATACAGGATCTGAAAAACTGTTTTTT
TRBD1	few	TRBV30	TRBJ2-7	CAWSSQGAYEQYF	TGTGCCTGGAGTTCACAGGGGGCTTACGAGCAGTACTTC
NA	NA	TRBV5-1	TRBJ2-3	CASSFTELAMQYF	TGCGCCAGCAGCTTTACCGAGCTAGCGATGCAGTATTTT
NA	NA	TRBV19	TRBJ2-1	CASNPESSYNEQFF	TGTGCCAGTAACCCGGAAAGCTCCTACAATGAGCAGTTCTTC
NA	many	TRBV12-3/TRBV12-4	TRBJ2-1	CASSGPATEQFF	TGTGCCAGCAGTGGCCCAGCGACTGAGCAGTTCTTC
TRBD1	NA	TRBV25-1	TRBJ1-1	CASSEFNRGNTEAFF	TGTGCCAGCAGTGAATTCAACAGGGGGAACACTGAAGCTTTCTTT
TRBD2	NA	TRBV5-1	TRBJ2-5	CASSLEPSGSQETQYF	TGCGCCAGCAGCTTGGAACCTAGCGGCAGCCAAGAGACCCAGTACTTC
NA	few	TRBV4-2	TRBJ2-3	CASSQGRPTHTQYF	TGTGCCAGCAGCCAGGGACGCCCCACGCATACGCAGTATTTT
NA	NA	TRBV20-1	TRBJ1-1	CSARDRHMNTEAFF	TGCAGTGCTAGAGATAGACATATGAACACTGAAGCTTTCTTT
TRBD1	few	TRBV6-1	TRBJ2-7	CASRRGQGARDEQYF	TGTGCCAGCAGGCGGGGACAGGGGGCAAGGGACGAGCAGTACTTC
TRBD1	NA	TRBV6-2/TRBV6-3	TRBJ1-2	CASSTYRRDRLNYGYTF	TGTGCCAGCAGTACCTACCGCCGGGACAGACTTAACTATGGCTACACCTTC
TRBD1	many	TRBV7-8	TRBJ2-5	CASSFTIGQGAVETQYF	TGTGCCAGCAGCTTTACCATCGGACAGGGCGCGGTTGAGACCCAGTACTTC
NA	many	TRBV18	TRBJ2-3	CASSPPSTDTQYF	TGTGCCAGCTCACCACCGAGCACAGATACGCAGTATTTT
NA	many	TRBV5-1	TRBJ2-5	CASSLQETQYF	TGTGCCAGCAGTTTACAAGAGACCCAGTACTTC
NA	few	TRBV4-3	TRBJ2-7	CASSPGGHPSYEQYF	TGCGCCAGCAGCCCTGGGGGACATCCTTCTTACGAGCAGTACTTC
TRBD1	many	TRBV9	TRBJ2-7	CASSAGQASYEQYF	TGTGCCAGCAGCGCCGGACAGGCGTCCTACGAGCAGTACTTC
TRBD2	NA	TRBV20-1	TRBJ2-7	CSAESGASGSYEQYF	TGCAGTGCGGAAAGTGGGGCTAGCGGGAGCTACGAGCAGTACTTC
TRBD1	NA	TRBV20-1	TRBJ2-1	CSASRDRVGDEQFF	TGCAGTGCTAGTCGGGACAGGGTGGGTGATGAGCAGTTCTTC
TRBD2	NA	TRBV5-1	TRBJ2-3	CASSRRTSRGTDTQYF	TGCGCCAGCAGCAGGAGGACTAGTCGGGGCACAGATACGCAGTATTTT
TRBD1	few	TRBV5-1	TRBJ2-5	CASSLALGTVQETQYF	TGCGCCAGCAGCTTGGCCCTAGGGACAGTACAAGAGACCCAGTACTTC
NA	NA	TRBV18	TRBJ2-3	CASSPSGLDTQYF	TGTGCCAGCTCCCCGAGTGGCTTAGATACGCAGTATTTT
TRBD1	few	TRBV12-3/TRBV12-4	TRBJ2-7	CASSWGQGSEQYF	TGTGCCAGCAGTTGGGGACAGGGGAGTGAGCAGTACTTC
NA	NA	TRBV4-3	TRBJ2-3	CASSQDVLSTDTQYF	TGCGCCAGCAGCCAAGATGTCCTCAGCACAGATACGCAGTATTTT
TRBD2	many	TRBV9	TRBJ2-1	CASSVGALAGLEQFF	TGTGCCAGCAGCGTAGGGGCACTAGCGGGTCTGGAGCAGTTCTTC